This TCR beta chain was retrieved from a study of PD-L1 blockade in urothelial cancer. Study context: At 6 weeks and at 3 weeks (second dose) after treatment start, blood was analyzed. A median around 150,000 T cells were found in blood samples.

Whole-study results and caveats: Below-median TCR clonality that was measured in pretreatment blood predicted better survival.

Worth noting for this clone: Its antigen is not identified.

The germline V gene encodes CDR1 LNHDA and CDR2 SQIVND (reference sequence). V gave up 7 bases and J gave up 0 bases; unmatched junction bases: 14. This CDR3 comprises 17 residues. What went into each PCR as a spike was synthetic TCR analog templates. Generated by immunoSEQ multiplex PCR, the TCRdb table keeps only in-frame clones and is missing some. Among some 25,000 clones listed, roughly 84% were seen once. The sequenced sample was PBMCs, obtained around atezolizumab (anti-PD-L1) treatment. The rearrangement links TRBV19 to TRBJ1-2; TRBD1 agrees at 7 bases. The clonotype was recovered from a man between 65 and 85 years old with urothelial cancer. CDR3 coding DNA: TGTGCCAGTAATTCGGCGGACAGGACGTGGGCTAACTATGGCTACACCTTC. It translates to CASNSADRTWANYGYTF.